The sequence of this T cell receptor (beta chain) was determined in a study of blood T cell repertoires in COVID-19. On the study more broadly: The United States, Italy and Spain supplied acute and convalescent COVID-19 samples.

In the original analysis: Reference gene primer amplification gave estimated nucleated cell counts. Libraries were prepared by immunoSEQ multiplex PCR; TCRdb keeps only in-frame clonotypes and omits some of them. V, J and clone size reflect that table, while D and trimming were determined from the DNA. The table has 75,000 to 100,000 clones, roughly 87% seen once. V gave up 2 bases and J gave up 7 bases; unmatched junction bases: 7. The CDR3 contains 16 residues. The germline V gene has CDR1 MNHEY and CDR2 SVGEGT. The sequenced sample consisted of peripheral blood. This TCR was recovered from a man aged 55 to 70 with acute or convalescent COVID-19. The V and J genes are TRBV6-2 or TRBV6-3 and TRBJ2-1; 11 bases align to TRBD2. The CDR3 coding sequence is TGTGCCAGCAGTTACACCCTAGCGGGGGGTCGAAATGAGCAGTTCTTC. Protein product: CASSYTLAGGRNEQFF.